The rows below give T cell receptor beta chains drawn from one sample of a study of cytomegalovirus exposure and HLA in healthy donors. Profiling relied on immunoSEQ multiplex PCR, and the TCRdb table lists in-frame clones only, not all of them. Of about 110,000 clones detected, around three quarters appear once; the ten largest clones hold 2% to 3%. Sequenced material: PBMCs. Receptors originate from a man in his forties or fifties in good health and CMV-seropositive. CDR3s include the opening cysteine and the closing phenylalanine or tryptophan. Fields, in order: clone size, J gene, D gene, V gene, CDR3 protein, CDR3 DNA. A D gene is named only where the DNA matches it firmly. Size values are once, few and many counts, or a class for expanded clones, and some rows have none.

>-|TRBJ1-2|-|TRBV4-1
CASSQAGTMNYGYTF
TGCGCCAGCAGCCAGGCCGGGACAATGAACTATGGCTACACCTTC
>-|TRBJ1-5|TRBD1|TRBV19
CASSRQGYSNQPQHF
TGTGCCAGTAGTAGACAGGGCTATAGCAATCAGCCCCAGCATTTT
>once|TRBJ1-5|-|TRBV5-1
CASPGVPENQPQHF
TGCGCCAGCCCGGGGGTTCCTGAAAATCAGCCCCAGCATTTT
>-|TRBJ1-5|TRBD1|TRBV27
CASSSDRVRGNQPQHF
TGTGCCAGCAGTTCCGACAGGGTTAGGGGCAATCAGCCCCAGCATTTT
>few|TRBJ2-7|-|TRBV10-2
CASSERRDDEQYF
TGCGCCAGCAGTGAGAGGAGGGACGACGAGCAGTACTTC
>-|TRBJ1-3|TRBD1|TRBV19
CGTSDRGLNTIYF
TGTGGCACCTCCGACAGGGGCCTTAACACCATATATTTT
>-|TRBJ2-5|TRBD1|TRBV6-5
CASSAPGQGTETQYF
TGTGCCAGCAGTGCTCCGGGACAGGGTACAGAGACCCAGTACTTC
>-|TRBJ1-4|-|TRBV2
CASRGWTAERNEKLFF
TGTGCCAGCAGGGGATGGACAGCCGAAAGGAATGAAAAACTGTTTTTT
>-|TRBJ2-3|-|TRBV7-2
CASSVRERGADTQYF
TGTGCCAGCAGCGTCCGGGAGAGGGGTGCAGATACGCAGTATTTT
>-|TRBJ1-2|-|TRBV6-5
CASSYSGGRSGYTF
TGTGCCAGCAGTTACTCAGGAGGGCGGTCTGGCTACACCTTC
>-|TRBJ2-1|-|TRBV20-1
CSASPRGEQFF
TGCAGTGCATCTCCCCGCGGTGAGCAGTTCTTC
>-|TRBJ1-1|-|TRBV2
CASSGGDGAEAFF
TGTGCCAGCAGTGGGGGGGACGGCGCTGAAGCTTTCTTT
>-|TRBJ2-5|TRBD1|TRBV2
CASSGTGGETQYF
TGTGCCAGCAGTGGGACAGGCGGGGAGACCCAGTACTTC
>-|TRBJ2-5|TRBD1|TRBV10-3
CAISEPLGQEDTRETQYF
TGTGCCATCAGTGAGCCCCTCGGACAGGAAGATACAAGAGAGACCCAGTACTTC
>-|TRBJ2-3|-|TRBV5-1
CASSLDGRIFPTDTQYF
TGCGCCAGCAGCTTGGATGGCAGGATCTTTCCCACAGATACGCAGTATTTT
>few|TRBJ1-1|-|TRBV4-2
CASSQDKRWTEAFF
TGTGCCAGCAGCCAAGATAAGAGGTGGACTGAAGCTTTCTTT
>-|TRBJ1-1|-|TRBV4-1
CASSQERRMNTEAFF
TGCGCCAGCAGCCAAGAGCGGAGGATGAACACTGAAGCTTTCTTT
>once|TRBJ2-2|TRBD1|TRBV18
CASSPFGTGGIGELFF
TGTGCCAGCTCACCATTCGGGACAGGGGGAATCGGGGAGCTGTTTTTT
>once|TRBJ2-7|TRBD1|TRBV27
CASSSGQAGEQYF
TGTGCCAGCAGTTCCGGACAGGCCGGCGAGCAGTACTTC
>-|TRBJ2-1|TRBD2|TRBV6-4
CASSATSGGFNEQFF
TGTGCCAGCAGTGCCACTAGCGGGGGATTTAATGAGCAGTTCTTC
>-|TRBJ1-1|TRBD1|TRBV7-3
CASSAKGGANTEAFF
TGTGCCAGCAGCGCTAAAGGGGGCGCGAACACTGAAGCTTTCTTT
>-|TRBJ2-5|-|TRBV5-4
CASSSQGGETQYF
TGTGCCAGCAGCTCCCAAGGAGGAGAGACCCAGTACTTC
>-|TRBJ2-7|TRBD2|TRBV5-6
CASSPPELTSAEQYF
TGTGCCAGCAGCCCACCGGAATTGACTAGCGCCGAGCAGTACTTC
>-|TRBJ1-5|-|TRBV10-2
CASSAGAQGNQPQHF
TGCGCCAGCAGTGCAGGGGCGCAAGGCAATCAGCCCCAGCATTTT
>-|TRBJ1-5|-|TRBV21-1
CASSKTPGDQPQHF
TGTGCCAGCAGCAAAACTCCAGGGGATCAGCCCCAGCATTTT
>-|TRBJ2-7|TRBD2|TRBV4-1
CASSRGTSGSAYEQYF
TGCGCCAGCAGCCGGGGCACTAGCGGGAGCGCCTACGAGCAGTACTTC
>-|TRBJ2-1|TRBD2|TRBV11-1
CASSSLAGGRNEQFF
TGTGCCAGCAGCTCCCTAGCGGGGGGGCGCAATGAGCAGTTCTTC
>-|TRBJ1-5|-|TRBV28
CASSLRGIGNQPQHF
TGTGCCAGCAGTTTAAGGGGAATTGGGAATCAGCCCCAGCATTTT
>-|TRBJ2-1|-|TRBV9
CASSVLPGGNEQFF
TGTGCCAGCAGCGTCCTCCCAGGGGGGAATGAGCAGTTCTTC
>-|TRBJ2-7|TRBD1|TRBV11-3
CASSLRTGSRDEQYF
TGTGCCAGCAGCCTTCGGACAGGGTCAAGGGACGAGCAGTACTTC
>-|TRBJ1-1|TRBD1|TRBV5-1
CASSSGQGFREAFF
TGCGCCAGCAGCTCCGGACAGGGGTTTCGTGAAGCTTTCTTT
>-|TRBJ2-2|TRBD1|TRBV30
CAWGATGVLTGELFF
TGTGCCTGGGGAGCGACAGGGGTTCTGACCGGGGAGCTGTTTTTT
>-|TRBJ1-1|TRBD1|TRBV28
CATHSRGTEAFF
TGTGCCACACACTCCAGGGGGACTGAAGCTTTCTTT
>-|TRBJ2-1|TRBD2|TRBV5-1
CASSPWQVAGGMYEQFF
TGCGCCAGCAGCCCATGGCAGGTAGCGGGGGGCATGTATGAGCAGTTCTTC
>-|TRBJ1-1|-|TRBV20-1
CSARVGGVAFF
TGCAGTGCTAGAGTGGGAGGTGTAGCTTTCTTT
>-|TRBJ2-1|TRBD2|TRBV28
CASTPGLADFNEQFF
TGTGCCAGCACCCCGGGGCTAGCGGATTTCAATGAGCAGTTCTTC
>-|TRBJ2-7|-|TRBV2
CASSASTAAYEQYF
TGTGCCAGCAGCGCCTCGACAGCTGCCTACGAGCAGTACTTC
>-|TRBJ1-1|-|TRBV4-1
CASSRRGRDTEAFF
TGCGCCAGCAGCCGCAGGGGACGGGACACTGAAGCTTTCTTT
>-|TRBJ2-6|-|TRBV19
CASSIARGSGANVLTF
TGTGCCAGTAGTATCGCTAGGGGGTCTGGGGCCAACGTCCTGACTTTC
>-|TRBJ2-7|-|TRBV14
CASSSTYEQYF
TGTGCCAGCAGCTCCACCTACGAGCAGTACTTC
>many|TRBJ1-4|TRBD1|TRBV5-4
CASSFDRGSEKLFF
TGTGCCAGCAGCTTTGACAGGGGCAGTGAAAAACTGTTTTTT
>-|TRBJ2-7|-|TRBV7-2
CASSSRTTSGSYEQYF
TGTGCCAGCAGCTCCAGGACTACCTCTGGCTCCTACGAGCAGTACTTC
>-|TRBJ1-6|-|TRBV27
CASSLGQGFRAPLHF
TGTGCCAGCAGTTTAGGTCAGGGCTTTCGGGCACCCCTCCACTTT
>-|TRBJ2-1|-|TRBV21-1
CASSGHLAASYNEQFF
TGTGCCAGCAGCGGACATCTAGCGGCTTCCTACAATGAGCAGTTCTTC